Presented here are 2 T cell receptor beta chains from one specimen sequenced in a study of blood T cell repertoires in COVID-19 (dated by TCRdb to 2018 to 2021). Libraries were built with the immunoSEQ multiplex PCR assay. TCRdb took over this immuneACCESS table, retaining in-frame rearrangements with V and J assigned. Such tables are incomplete; in checked studies, under half of the missing clones stem from an unresolved V gene, and the remainder is unexplained. This sample is represented by some 200,000 clones; 87% of them were singletons. The ten top clones hold around 2% of the sample. Sequencing was performed on PBMCs or T cells enriched from blood (not recorded which). These receptors all stem from a woman aged 25 to 39 who had recovered from COVID-19.

The CDR3 bases are TGTGCCAGCTCACCGTCACTAGAAGAGACCCAGTACTTC. Encoded protein: CASSPSLEETQYF. The chain links TRBV18 to TRBJ2-5, with D perhaps TRBD2 (5 bases). The CDR3 has 13 residues. Germline CDR1 reads KGHSH; CDR2 reads LQKENI. V was cut by 3 bases and J by 3 bases, with 8 bases left in between.

CDR3 amino acids: CASLGQGSAFF. CDR3 coding DNA: TGTGCCAGTTTGGGACAGGGTTCGGCTTTCTTT. The V call is TRBV27, the J call TRBJ1-1; 9 nucleotides line up with TRBD1. V shed 9 bases, J shed 11 bases, and the junction held 7 bases outside the gene matches. The CDR3 runs 11 residues. Germline V CDR1 and CDR2: MNHEY, SMNVEV (reference sequence).